Following are 24 T cell receptor beta chains from one sample sequenced in a study of T cells after posttransplantation cyclophosphamide. The data were produced by immunoSEQ multiplex PCR, yet TCRdb's version contains in-frame clones alone and is incomplete. The table records about 11,000 clones, 95% of them present only once. Sequenced sample: naive CD8+ T cells sorted from PBMCs. These receptors came from a man in his thirties or forties in good health and a related stem cell transplant donor.

The chain couples TRBV25-1 to TRBJ1-1, with 8 positions matching TRBD1. Trimming at V came to 10 bases and at J to 0 bases, leaving 4 bases not matched to a gene. Germline-derived CDR1 and CDR2 are MGHDK and SYGVNS. This CDR3 has 13 amino acids. CDR3 nucleotide sequence: TGTGCCACCCGACAGGGGCTGAACACTGAAGCTTTCTTT. It encodes CATRQGLNTEAFF.

The chain recombines TRBV7-3 with TRBJ2-1; 10 nucleotides agree with TRBD2. From germline, CDR1 is SGHTA and CDR2 FQGTGA. The CDR3 is 14 amino acids. Trimming took 5 bases from V and 5 from J; bases not matched to a gene: 3. The DNA for the CDR3 is TGTGCCAGCAGCCCCGGACTAGCGGACAATGAGCAGTTCTTC. Protein sequence: CASSPGLADNEQFF.

The chain combines TRBV11-3 with TRBJ2-3; weak D call: TRBD1 (5 bases). The CDR3 covers 15 residues. V was trimmed by 4 bases and J by 0 bases, leaving 11 bases between them. Germline V CDR1 and CDR2: SGHNT, YENEEA. In DNA form, the CDR3 reads TGTGCCAGCAGCTCAGGACAATTTAGCACAGATACGCAGTATTTT. This codes for CASSSGQFSTDTQYF.

The V gene is TRBV6-5, the J gene TRBJ1-1; D perhaps matches TRBD1 (5 bases). The V gene's germline CDR1 is MNHEY and CDR2 SVGAGI. There are 12 residues in the CDR3. V lost 10 bases, J lost 1 base, and 10 bases lay in between. CDR3 sequence: CAIVTGNTEAFF. CDR3 sequence (DNA): TGTGCCATCGTAACAGGGAACACTGAAGCTTTCTTT.

The V gene is TRBV13, the J gene TRBJ2-2, with a weak D call TRBD1 (6 bases). This CDR3 contains 14 residues. The V gene lost 5 bases and the J gene lost 2 bases, with 9 bases spanning the gap. Germline CDR1 PRHDT, CDR2 FYEKMQ (reference sequence). The CDR3, as DNA: TGTGCCAGCAGCCCACAGGGCAACACCGGGGAGCTGTTTTTT. As protein: CASSPQGNTGELFF.

The chain couples TRBV19 to TRBJ2-2; D remains ambiguous. The ends were cut back, 5 bases at V and 5 bases at J, with 6 bases in the middle. This CDR3 has 12 residues. Germline V gene lookup returns CDR1 LNHDA and CDR2 SQIVND (reference sequence). CDR3 loop: CASSPRTGELFF. In nucleotides, the CDR3 is TGTGCCAGTAGTCCCCGGACCGGGGAGCTGTTTTTT. The entire variable domain, with the rest obtained from reference TRBV19 and TRBJ2-2, is as follows: DGGITQSPKYLFRKEGQNVTLSCEQNLNHDAMYWYRQDPGQGLRLIYYSQIVNDFQKGDIAEGYSVSREKKESFPLTVTSAQKNPTAFYLCASSPRTGELFFGEGSRLTVL.

The chain carries TRBV9 and TRBJ2-1, with 9 bases lining up with TRBD2. The trim removed 0 bases at V and 7 bases at J, leaving 11 bases unmatched. The CDR3 extends over 17 amino acids. The germline gives CDR1 SGDLS, CDR2 YYNGEE. DNA for the CDR3: TGTGCCAGCAGCGTAGTAGGTGCGGGGGGGCTGGGTAATGAGCAGTTCTTC. It specifies CASSVVGAGGLGNEQFF. The entire variable domain, with the rest obtained from reference TRBV9 and TRBJ2-1, is as follows: DSGVTQTPKHLITATGQRVTLRCSPRSGDLSVYWYQQSLDQGLQFLIQYYNGEERAKGNILERFSAQQFPDLHSELNLSSLELGDSALYFCASSVVGAGGLGNEQFFGPGTRLTVL.

V usage is TRBV7-7 and J usage is TRBJ2-3, with D uncertain. The germline gives CDR1 SSHAT, CDR2 FNYEAQ (reference sequence). V lost 3 bases to trimming and J lost 1 base, with 11 bases between them. The CDR3 sequence is 15 residues long. This chain's CDR3 is CASSFAVGGTDTQYF. CDR3 nucleotides: TGTGCCAGCAGCTTTGCGGTGGGTGGCACAGATACGCAGTATTTT.

The chain recombines TRBV4-2 with TRBJ1-1; 8 nucleotides agree with TRBD1. The germline CDR1 and CDR2 sequences are LGHNA and YNFKEQ. The CDR3 has 16 amino acids. V shed 0 bases and J 6 bases; nucleotides not matched to a gene: 9. CDR3 bases: TGTGCCAGCAGCCAAGATTTAGGACAGGGAATCCCTGAAGCTTTCTTT. Amino acid sequence: CASSQDLGQGIPEAFF.

The rearrangement joins TRBV29-1 to TRBJ1-1; 9 bases fit TRBD1. The CDR3 consists of 14 residues. Trimming took 4 bases from V and 4 from J; bases not matched to a gene: 7. Germline CDR1 reads SQVTM; CDR2 reads ANQGSEA. This CDR3 is CSVGPGQGVTEAFF. In nucleotides, the CDR3 is TGCAGCGTTGGTCCGGGACAGGGTGTCACTGAAGCTTTCTTT.

The V and J genes are TRBV6-5 and TRBJ1-5; D gene unclear. V lost 4 bases to trimming and J lost 6 bases, with 13 bases between them. CDR1 is MNHEY and CDR2 is SVGAGI in the germline V gene. The CDR3 is made up of 14 amino acids. CDR3 DNA sequence: TGTGCCAGCAGTTCTACCTCAGGTGGTCAGCCCCAGCATTTT. This codes for CASSSTSGGQPQHF.

The chain recombines TRBV5-1 with TRBJ2-5; 8 bases are a match to TRBD2. The J call is doubtful: the DNA matches TRBJ2-7 better. The CDR3 contains 16 residues. From germline, CDR1 is SGHRS and CDR2 YFSETQ. Here the CDR3 DNA reads TGCGCCAGCAGCTTGAGTAGCGGGGCTTTTACCTACGAGCAGTACTTC. Translating it yields CASSLSSGAFTYEQYF.

The chain uses TRBV29-1 and TRBJ2-3; D is unresolved. Trimming left V 2 bases short and J 0 bases short, with 3 bases between. Germline V lookup: CDR1 SQVTM, CDR2 ANQGSEA. The CDR3 consists of 12 residues. CDR3 protein: CSVELSTDTQYF. The CDR3 coding sequence is TGCAGCGTTGAACTAAGCACAGATACGCAGTATTTT.

This chain connects TRBV10-1 to TRBJ2-3; 8 bases map to TRBD1. V shed 0 bases, J shed 2 bases, and the junction held 7 bases outside the gene matches. Germline CDR1 reads WNHNN; CDR2 reads SYGVQD (reference sequence). The CDR3 covers 17 residues. The CDR3 region is CASSESDRGKDTDTQYF. CDR3 coding DNA: TGCGCCAGCAGTGAGTCCGACAGGGGAAAAGACACAGATACGCAGTATTTT.

The J gene is TRBJ2-2, the V gene TRBV11-2; 8 nucleotides align to TRBD1. The CDR3 is 17 residues long. Per the germline V gene, CDR1 is SGHAT and CDR2 is FQNNGV. Germline trimming cut 0 bases from V and 3 bases from J; bases unmatched to any gene: 6. As DNA, the CDR3 is TGTGCCAGCAGCTTAGACCAGGGGGCACTTTACACCGGGGAGCTGTTTTTT. This sequence encodes CASSLDQGALYTGELFF.

CDR3 sequence (DNA): TGTGCCAGCAGCTCGACAGGGGAGTCCACAGATACGCAGTATTTT. Translation gives CASSSTGESTDTQYF. The chain couples TRBV7-9 to TRBJ2-3; 8 nucleotides match TRBD1. The ends lost 4 bases at V and 2 bases at J; junction bases unmatched: 5. There are 15 residues in the CDR3. Germline CDR1 SEHNR, CDR2 FQNEAQ (reference sequence).

The J gene is TRBJ2-7, the V gene TRBV7-9, with D unclear. Germline CDR1 SEHNR, CDR2 FQNEAQ (reference sequence). V was shortened by 5 bases and J by 3 bases, with 8 bases between the two germline ends. CDR3 size: 12 residues. CDR3 sequence reads: CASSAEHYEQYF. The CDR3 DNA follows: TGTGCCAGCAGCGCCGAGCACTACGAGCAGTACTTC.

The chain couples TRBV27 to TRBJ1-1; tentative D call: TRBD1 (5 bases). Germline CDR1 and CDR2: MNHEY and SMNVEV (reference sequence). The CDR3 extends over 14 amino acids. V was cut by 6 bases and J by 0 bases, with 11 bases left in between. Here the CDR3 DNA reads TGTGCCAGCAGCTTACAGGTCCTGAACACTGAAGCTTTCTTT. Translated: CASSLQVLNTEAFF.

This clone was counted only a few times. This chain links TRBV6-1 with TRBJ1-6; tentatively, D is TRBD1 (6 bases). CDR1 and CDR2 (germline): MNHNS, SASEGT. V lost 10 bases, J lost 4 bases, and 11 bases lay in between. The CDR3 is made up of 13 amino acids. The CDR3 sequence: CAIQGPYNSPLHF. The CDR3 nucleotides are TGTGCCATTCAGGGGCCTTATAATTCACCCCTCCACTTT.

This clone has a single count. The chain uses TRBV15 and TRBJ2-3; TRBD2 agrees at 7 bases. V was clipped by 0 bases and J by 4 bases; unmatched bases: 4. The CDR3 sequence is 15 residues long. CDR1 is LNHNV, CDR2 YYDKDF, per germline (reference sequence). This chain's CDR3 is CATSREPRGADTQYF. CDR3 DNA: TGTGCCACCAGCAGAGAACCTCGGGGGGCAGATACGCAGTATTTT.

The rearrangement joins TRBV4-3 to TRBJ1-6; tentatively, D is TRBD1 (5 bases). V was cut by 4 bases and J by 9 bases, with 16 bases left in between. From germline, CDR1 is LGHNA and CDR2 YSLEER. The CDR3 is 15 amino acids. CDR3 nucleotide sequence: TGCGCCAGCAGCCGGCTCGATCAGGGTGGTTCACCCCTCCACTTT. Its protein is CASSRLDQGGSPLHF.

This rearrangement joins TRBV15 to TRBJ2-2; D is possibly TRBD1 (5 bases). V was pared by 8 bases and J by 3 bases, with 13 bases between. CDR1 is LNHNV, CDR2 YYDKDF, per germline (reference sequence). This CDR3 spans 14 amino acids. The CDR3 sequence is CATVYPQDTGELFF. CDR3 DNA sequence: TGTGCCACCGTCTACCCACAGGACACCGGGGAGCTGTTTTTT.

The chain employs TRBV11-2 and TRBJ2-1, with a possible D match to TRBD2 (5 bases). Germline V gene data show CDR1 as SGHAT and CDR2 as FQNNGV. The CDR3 totals 14 residues. The V end lost 0 bases, the J end lost 10 bases, and 13 bases lay between the germline ends. The CDR3 nucleotides are TGTGCCAGCAGCTTAGAAGCGGCCCATGGGGAGCAGTTCTTC. Translated, it gives CASSLEAAHGEQFF. Looking up the rest from reference TRBV11-2 and TRBJ2-1 gives the full variable domain: EAGVAQSPRYKIIEKRQSVAFWCNPISGHATLYWYQQILGQGPKLLIQFQNNGVVDDSQLPKDRFSAERLKGVDSTLKIQPAKLEDSAVYLCASSLEAAHGEQFFGPGTRLTVL.

This sequence joins TRBV6-1 and TRBJ2-7; TRBD1 matches 7 bases. Germline assignment: CDR1 MNHNS and CDR2 SASEGT. The CDR3 contains 14 residues. Losses at the gene ends were 4 bases for V and 3 bases for J; bases not matched to a gene: 6. The DNA for the CDR3 is TGTGCCAGCAGTGCCAGTGGGGACAGCTACGAGCAGTACTTC. Protein product: CASSASGDSYEQYF.